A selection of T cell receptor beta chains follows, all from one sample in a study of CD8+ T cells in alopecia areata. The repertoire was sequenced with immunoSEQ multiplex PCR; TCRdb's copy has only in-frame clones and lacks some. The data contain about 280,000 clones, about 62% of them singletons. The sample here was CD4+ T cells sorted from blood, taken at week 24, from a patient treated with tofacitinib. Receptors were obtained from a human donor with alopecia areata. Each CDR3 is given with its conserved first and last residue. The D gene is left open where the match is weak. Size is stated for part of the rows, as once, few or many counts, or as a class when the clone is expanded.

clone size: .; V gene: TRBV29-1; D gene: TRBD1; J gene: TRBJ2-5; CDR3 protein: CSVAKGQGPQETQYF; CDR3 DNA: TGCAGCGTTGCGAAGGGACAGGGGCCGCAAGAGACCCAGTACTTC
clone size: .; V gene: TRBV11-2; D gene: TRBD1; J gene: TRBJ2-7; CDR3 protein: CASSLQGAPSYEQYF; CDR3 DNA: TGTGCCAGCAGCTTACAGGGGGCCCCCTCCTACGAGCAGTACTTC
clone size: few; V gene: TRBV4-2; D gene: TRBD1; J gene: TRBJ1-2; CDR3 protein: CASSPRGQIYTF; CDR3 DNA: TGTGCCAGCAGCCCGAGGGGACAGATCTACACCTTC
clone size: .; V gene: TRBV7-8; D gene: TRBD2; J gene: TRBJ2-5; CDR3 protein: CASSPLERGLETQYF; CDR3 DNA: TGTGCCAGCAGCCCCCTTGAGCGGGGGTTAGAGACCCAGTACTTC
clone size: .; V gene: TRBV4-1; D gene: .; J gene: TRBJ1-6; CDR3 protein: CASSQDRDLSPLHF; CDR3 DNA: TGCGCCAGCAGCCAAGACAGGGATCTTTCACCCCTCCACTTT
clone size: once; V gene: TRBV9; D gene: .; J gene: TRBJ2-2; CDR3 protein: CASRVSTGNGELFF; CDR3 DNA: TGTGCCAGCAGGGTTTCTACAGGGAATGGGGAGCTGTTTTTT
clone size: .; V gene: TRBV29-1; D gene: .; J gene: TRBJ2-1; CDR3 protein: CSVEDPTRYNEQFF; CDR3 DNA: TGCAGCGTTGAAGATCCGACCAGATACAATGAGCAGTTCTTC
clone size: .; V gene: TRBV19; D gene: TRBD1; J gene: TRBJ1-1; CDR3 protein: CASNSGQAEAFF; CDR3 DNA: TGTGCCAGTAACTCGGGACAGGCTGAAGCTTTCTTT
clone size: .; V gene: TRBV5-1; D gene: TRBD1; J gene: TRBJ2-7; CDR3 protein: CASSWGTASYEQYF; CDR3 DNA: TGCGCCAGCAGCTGGGGGACAGCATCCTACGAGCAGTACTTC
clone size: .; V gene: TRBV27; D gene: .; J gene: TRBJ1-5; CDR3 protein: CASSPPNQPQHF; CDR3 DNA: TGTGCCAGCAGTCCTCCGAATCAGCCCCAGCATTTT
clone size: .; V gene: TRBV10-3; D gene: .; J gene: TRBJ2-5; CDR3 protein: CAISESSQETQYF; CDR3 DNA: TGTGCCATCAGTGAGTCTAGCCAAGAGACCCAGTACTTC
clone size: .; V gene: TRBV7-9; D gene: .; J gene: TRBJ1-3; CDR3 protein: CASSPPTAITSSGNTIYF; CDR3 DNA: TGTGCCAGCAGCCCACCCACCGCCATCACGAGCTCTGGAAACACCATATATTTT
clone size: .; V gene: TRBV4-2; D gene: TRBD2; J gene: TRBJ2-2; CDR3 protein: CASSQDWGGLARDTGELFF; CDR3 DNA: TGTGCCAGCAGCCAAGATTGGGGTGGACTAGCCCGAGACACCGGGGAGCTGTTTTTT
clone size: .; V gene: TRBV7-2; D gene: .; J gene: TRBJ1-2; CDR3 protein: CASISHRDRRDIYGYTF; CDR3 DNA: TGTGCCAGCATTTCTCACCGCGACAGGAGAGACATTTATGGCTACACCTTC
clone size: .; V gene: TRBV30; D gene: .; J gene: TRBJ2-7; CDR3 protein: CAWSRGNSYEQYF; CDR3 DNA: TGTGCCTGGAGTCGGGGTAACTCCTACGAGCAGTACTTC
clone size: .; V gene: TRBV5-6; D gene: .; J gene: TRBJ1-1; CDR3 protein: CASSLGGLGGTEAFF; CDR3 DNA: TGTGCCAGCAGCTTGGGAGGGTTAGGTGGCACTGAAGCTTTCTTT
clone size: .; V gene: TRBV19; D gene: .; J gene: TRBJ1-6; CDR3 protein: CASSIFEGLASPLHF; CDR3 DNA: TGTGCCAGTAGTATATTTGAGGGTTTGGCTTCACCCCTCCACTTT
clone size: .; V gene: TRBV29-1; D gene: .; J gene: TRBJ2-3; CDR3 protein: CSLAEGADTQYF; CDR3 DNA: TGCAGCCTGGCCGAGGGGGCAGATACGCAGTATTTT
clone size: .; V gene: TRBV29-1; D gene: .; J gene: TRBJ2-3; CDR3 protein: CSVEGADTQYF; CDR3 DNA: TGCAGCGTTGAGGGGGCAGATACGCAGTATTTT
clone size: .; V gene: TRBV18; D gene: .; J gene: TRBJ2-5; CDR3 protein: CASSPSGSDQYF; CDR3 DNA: TGTGCCAGCTCACCAAGTGGATCGGACCAGTACTTC
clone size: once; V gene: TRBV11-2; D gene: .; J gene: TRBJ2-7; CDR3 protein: CASSLVPGTQGYEQYF; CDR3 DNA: TGTGCCAGCAGCTTAGTCCCGGGAACGCAGGGCTACGAGCAGTACTTC
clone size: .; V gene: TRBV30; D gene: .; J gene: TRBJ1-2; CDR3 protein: CAWTPGRRDYGYTF; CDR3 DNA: TGTGCCTGGACCCCGGGACGACGTGACTATGGCTACACCTTC
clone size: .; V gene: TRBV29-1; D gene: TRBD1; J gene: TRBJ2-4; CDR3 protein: CSVVQGAGKNIQYF; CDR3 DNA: TGCAGCGTAGTACAGGGGGCTGGCAAAAACATTCAGTACTTC
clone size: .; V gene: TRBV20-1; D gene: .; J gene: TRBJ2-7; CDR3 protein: CRVQGGDEQYF; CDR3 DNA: TGCAGAGTACAGGGAGGTGACGAGCAGTACTTC
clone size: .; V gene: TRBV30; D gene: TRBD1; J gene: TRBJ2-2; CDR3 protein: CAWRQGAHTGELFF; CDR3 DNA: TGTGCCTGGCGACAGGGGGCGCACACCGGGGAGCTGTTTTTT
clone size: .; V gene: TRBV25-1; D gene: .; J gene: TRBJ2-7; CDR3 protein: CASREEGRSYEQYF; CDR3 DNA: TGTGCCAGCCGAGAAGAGGGGAGATCCTACGAGCAGTACTTC
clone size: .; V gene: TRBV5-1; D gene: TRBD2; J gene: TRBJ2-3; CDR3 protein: CASSRSGESTDTQYF; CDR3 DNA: TGCGCCAGCAGCCGTAGCGGGGAAAGCACAGATACGCAGTATTTT
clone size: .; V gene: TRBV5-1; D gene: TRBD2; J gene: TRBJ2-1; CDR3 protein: CASSSFATSNSYNEQFF; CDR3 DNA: TGCGCCAGCAGCTCCTTTGCGACTAGCAATTCCTACAATGAGCAGTTCTTC
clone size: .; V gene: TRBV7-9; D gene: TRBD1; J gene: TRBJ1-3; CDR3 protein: CASSVSGGSGNTIYF; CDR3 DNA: TGTGCCAGCAGCGTTTCAGGGGGCTCTGGAAACACCATATATTTT
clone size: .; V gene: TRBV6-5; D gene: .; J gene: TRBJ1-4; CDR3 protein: CASSGLATNEKLFF; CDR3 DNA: TGTGCCAGCAGCGGGTTAGCAACTAATGAAAAACTGTTTTTT
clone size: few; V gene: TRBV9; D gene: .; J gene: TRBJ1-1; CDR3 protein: CASELEIVAEAFF; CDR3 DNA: TGTGCCAGCGAGTTGGAGATCGTTGCTGAAGCTTTCTTT
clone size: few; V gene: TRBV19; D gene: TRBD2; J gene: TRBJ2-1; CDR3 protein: CASSITGTSGRGQFF; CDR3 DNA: TGTGCCAGTAGTATCACCGGGACTAGCGGCCGTGGGCAGTTCTTC
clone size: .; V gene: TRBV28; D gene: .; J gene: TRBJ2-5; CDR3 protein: CASSYHRSQYF; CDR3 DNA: TGTGCCAGCAGTTATCACAGGTCCCAGTACTTC
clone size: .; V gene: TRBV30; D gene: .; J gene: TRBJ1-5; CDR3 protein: CAWSVRGSQRGNQPQHF; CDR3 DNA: TGTGCCTGGAGTGTAAGAGGATCCCAAAGGGGCAATCAGCCCCAGCATTTT
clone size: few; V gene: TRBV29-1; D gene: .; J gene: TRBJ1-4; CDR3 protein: CSVTPVGNEKLFF; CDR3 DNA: TGCAGCGTGACCCCAGTGGGAAATGAAAAACTGTTTTTT
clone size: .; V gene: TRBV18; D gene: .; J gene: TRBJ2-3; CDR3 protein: CASSLTSGGADTQYF; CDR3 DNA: TGTGCCAGCTCCCTTACCTCGGGCGGAGCAGATACGCAGTATTTT